This TCR beta chain was recovered during a study of Ad26.COV2.S vaccination and SARS-CoV-2 variants. Study-level information: Ad26.COV2.S given intramuscularly, once or twice 56 days apart.

Concerning this clone itself: Its antigen is undetermined.

Sequenced by immunoSEQ multiplex PCR; TCRdb stores in-frame clones only, minus some. The sample includes fewer than 400,000 clones, 86% seen only once; the top ten take 1.9%. Indicated treatment: about 20 received Ad26.COV2.S at low or high dose, single or two shots; 5 received placebo; per-sample allocation not given. Vaccine and placebo recipients were sampled on day 63 after the first injection. Germline lookup yields CDR1 MNHEY and CDR2 SVGEGT. This CDR3 region has 16 residues. V shed 2 bases and J shed 0 bases, with 12 bases lying between them. Study results and limitations: Those who received the vaccine showed greater spike-specific TCR breadth than those given placebo. Researchers cautioned that TCR breadth and depth analyses may have underestimated total T cell responses.

The sequence came from a person between 18 and 60 years old who received the Ad26.COV2.S COVID-19 vaccine or a placebo. The chain joins TRBV6-2 or TRBV6-3 to TRBJ2-3; TRBD1 is a possible D gene (6 bases). The sequencing here drew on peripheral blood, taken in a trial of Ad26.COV2.S vaccine versus placebo. The CDR3 spells CASSYRGLTSTDTQYF. The CDR3 region has the DNA TGTGCCAGCAGTTACAGGGGGTTAACTAGCACAGATACGCAGTATTTT.